This TCR beta chain was identified in a study of graft-versus-host responses after intestinal transplantation. Study in general: Recipients were given multivisceral, liver-intestinal, or isolated intestinal transplants. Every transplant recipient was induced with anti-thymocyte globulin, then maintained on tacrolimus and steroids for two to four years.

V was shortened by 1 base and J by 2 bases, with 9 bases between the two germline ends. The CDR3 spans 13 residues. Looked up from germline, CDR1 is SQVTM and CDR2 is ANQGSEA. The table came from immunoSEQ multiplex PCR; TCRdb's copy has only in-frame clones and leaves some out. Altogether 55,000 to 70,000 clones are present, under 95% being singletons, with the ten largest covering roughly 2.8%. This TCR was sampled from a human patient who received an intestinal transplant, so some T cells may come from the graft donor. The chain carries TRBV29-1 and TRBJ2-7; D gene unclear. Source: PBMCs, taken approximately four months after intestinal transplantation. CDR3 in amino acids: CSVEVGVPYEQYF. The CDR3 nucleotides are TGCAGCGTTGAAGTTGGAGTACCCTACGAGCAGTACTTC.